Sequencing of this T cell receptor beta chain was carried out in a study of T cell changes during pregnancy in multiple sclerosis. TCRdb keeps only in-frame clones here, not all; method: immunoSEQ multiplex PCR. The table lists 36,000 or so clones, 88% of them singletons. Germline CDR1 MDHEN, CDR2 SYDVKM. This CDR3 comprises 13 residues. The germline V and J ends were trimmed by 3 bases and 0 bases, with 4 bases remaining between them. The chain carries TRBV28 and TRBJ2-3; D gene ambiguous. The specimen comprised CD4+ T cells from peripheral blood mononuclear cells, sampled in the first trimester of pregnancy. The clonotype comes from a female donor with multiple sclerosis, enrolled in a pregnancy study. Here the CDR3 DNA reads TGTGCCAGCAGTTTCTCTAGCACAGATACGCAGTATTTT. Translation gives CASSFSSTDTQYF.